A single sample is the source of the 31 T cell receptor beta chains below, sequenced in a study of identical twins. TCRdb re-called the 5' RACE reads through MiXCR, storing one row per CDR3 protein. The table includes around 1.7 million distinct CDR3 sequences, roughly 35% detected once. Sequenced material: cord blood. These receptors all stem from a newborn girl in good health.

The chain employs TRBV6-4 and TRBJ2-1, with 9 bases matching TRBD2. The CDR3 covers 15 residues. With V trimmed by 3 bases and J by 4 bases, 4 bases remained unmatched. Germline V lookup: CDR1 MRHNA, CDR2 SNTAGT. The CDR3 spells CASSEQGLAYNEQFF. CDR3 nucleotide sequence: TGTGCCAGCAGTGAACAGGGACTAGCATACAATGAGCAGTTCTTC.

The rearrangement links TRBV2 to TRBJ2-1; D could derive from TRBD1 or TRBD2 (6 bases each). V was clipped by 7 bases and J by 3 bases, with 22 bases between them. The CDR3 consists of 17 residues. Germline CDR1 reads SNHLY; CDR2 reads FYNNEI. CDR3 amino acids: CASNEGIWGANYNEQFF. The CDR3 DNA follows: TGTGCCAGCAACGAAGGAATTTGGGGGGCGAACTACAATGAGCAGTTCTTC.

This clonotype appeared many times. This rearrangement joins TRBV29-1 to TRBJ2-7; 7 bases line up with TRBD1. From germline, CDR1 is SQVTM and CDR2 ANQGSEA. The CDR3 runs 13 residues. Trimming cost V 2 bases and J 3 bases; bases outside gene matches: 4. For the CDR3, the DNA is TGCAGCGTTGAAACACCAGGGGGCTACGAGCAGTACTTC. Its translation is CSVETPGGYEQYF.

The chain combines TRBV27 with TRBJ1-1, with 9 bases fitting TRBD1. The CDR3 covers 17 residues. J was trimmed by 1 base and V by 2 bases; bases with no gene match: 8. CDR1 and CDR2 (germline): MNHEY, SMNVEV (reference sequence). The CDR3 bases are TGTGCCAGCAGTTTACTCACCGGGACAGGGCCGAACACTGAAGCTTTCTTT. It specifies CASSLLTGTGPNTEAFF.

This clonotype was counted many times. The chain couples TRBV20-1 to TRBJ2-1; 8 positions match TRBD2. Germline loops: CDR1 DFQATT, CDR2 SNEGSKA (reference sequence). This CDR3 comprises 13 residues. V was clipped by 3 bases and J by 4 bases; unmatched bases: 2. Here the CDR3 DNA reads TGCAGTGCTAGCGGGGGGGGGTACAATGAGCAGTTCTTC. Protein: CSASGGGYNEQFF.

This rearrangement joins TRBV28 to TRBJ1-6; D gene ambiguous. The ends were cut back, 5 bases at V and 6 bases at J, with 11 bases in the middle. Germline V gene data show CDR1 as MDHEN and CDR2 as SYDVKM. CDR3 length: 14 amino acids. The CDR3 DNA reads TGTGCCAGCAGTCCCGACCTGACTAATTCACCCCTCCACTTT. This sequence encodes CASSPDLTNSPLHF.

This clonotype has more than one count but fewer than ten. V and J are TRBV5-6 and TRBJ1-2; the D is unclear. V lost 1 base, J lost 0 bases, and 13 bases lay in between. The CDR3 extends over 16 amino acids. From germline, CDR1 is SGHDT and CDR2 YYEEEE. Here the CDR3 DNA reads TGTGCCAGCAGCTTGAAACGAACACGCCCTAACTATGGCTACACCTTC. Translation: CASSLKRTRPNYGYTF.

The chain has TRBV3-1 and TRBJ1-2; 7 positions agree with TRBD1. CDR3 length: 14 residues. Losses at the gene ends were 1 base for V and 5 bases for J; bases not matched to a gene: 4. The germline V gene encodes CDR1 LGHDT and CDR2 YNNKEL (reference sequence). DNA for the CDR3: TGTGCCAGCAGCCAAGGGACAGGCCCGTATGGCTACACCTTC. This sequence encodes CASSQGTGPYGYTF.

This clonotype turned up a few times. The chain recombines TRBV20-1 with TRBJ2-1, with 12 bases that match TRBD2. V shed 6 bases, J shed 5 bases, and the junction held 5 bases outside the gene matches. CDR1 and CDR2 (germline): DFQATT, SNEGSKA (reference sequence). This CDR3 contains 14 residues. The CDR3 nucleotides read TGCAGTGCCCGGACTAGCGGGAAGCACAATGAGCAGTTCTTC. This gives the protein CSARTSGKHNEQFF.

This clonotype was seen repeatedly, ten times or more. The rearrangement uses TRBV12-3 or TRBV12-4 and TRBJ2-5; D is perhaps TRBD2 (6 bases). This CDR3 is 15 amino acids long. V was clipped by 0 bases and J by 11 bases, with 19 bases between them. CDR3 in amino acids: CASSLARRLVDEQYF. The CDR3 DNA reads as TGTGCCAGCAGTTTAGCGCGCCGACTAGTCGATGAGCAGTACTTC.

The chain combines TRBV7-2 with TRBJ2-7, with 7 nucleotides matching TRBD2. V gave up 4 bases and J gave up 2 bases; unmatched junction bases: 8. Germline lookup yields CDR1 SGHTA and CDR2 FQGNSA. CDR3 length equals 15 residues. CDR3 nucleotides: TGTGCCAGCAGCTCCGCGGCGGGAGCGACCTACGAGCAGTACTTC. This codes for CASSSAAGATYEQYF. Using reference TRBV7-2 and TRBJ2-7 for the parts outside the CDR3, the full variable domain is GAGVSQSPSNKVTEKGKDVELRCDPISGHTALYWYRQSLGQGLEFLIYFQGNSAPDKSGLPSDRFSAERTGGSVSTLTIQRTQQEDSAVYLCASSSAAGATYEQYFGPGTRLTVT.

V usage is TRBV27 and J usage is TRBJ2-1, with 8 positions matching TRBD2. V trimming: 6 bases; J trimming: 8 bases; junction bases outside the gene matches: 12. Germline V gene lookup returns CDR1 MNHEY and CDR2 SMNVEV (reference sequence). The CDR3 length is 15 residues. CDR3 sequence (DNA): TGTGCCAGCAGAGACCCGGGACTAGTCAGGGATGAGCAGTTCTTC. Protein product: CASRDPGLVRDEQFF.

V usage is TRBV27 and J usage is TRBJ1-5; D gene ambiguous. The CDR3 is 13 amino acids. Germline V lookup: CDR1 MNHEY, CDR2 SMNVEV (reference sequence). V was clipped by 0 bases and J by 10 bases, with 10 bases between them. The CDR3: CASSLSGSRPQHF. For the CDR3, the DNA is TGTGCCAGCAGTTTATCCGGCAGTCGCCCCCAGCATTTT.

The chain employs TRBV24-1 and TRBJ2-2; perhaps TRBD2 as D (5 bases). Trimming removed 3 bases from V and 4 bases from J, with 11 bases in between. The CDR3 has 15 amino acids. CDR1 and CDR2 (germline): KGHDR, SFDVKD. The CDR3 is CATSDPIGSTGELFF. The DNA of the CDR3 is TGTGCCACCAGTGATCCCATAGGGAGCACCGGGGAGCTGTTTTTT.

The DNA for the CDR3 is TGCAGCGTTGTAGGGGGCAGCGGCTACGAGCAGTACTTC. It encodes CSVVGGSGYEQYF. V gene TRBV29-1 combines with J gene TRBJ2-7, with 7 nucleotides matching TRBD1. V lost 4 bases, J lost 3 bases, and 6 bases stayed unmatched. Germline assignment: CDR1 SQVTM and CDR2 ANQGSEA. CDR3 length: 13 residues.

This chain connects TRBV5-1 to TRBJ2-3; D not resolved. The CDR3 runs 15 residues. Germline V lookup: CDR1 SGHRS, CDR2 YFSETQ. Trimming stripped 5 bases from V and 3 bases from J, with 16 bases between. The CDR3, as DNA: TGCGCCAGCAGAGAAGAGTCTTTGTTAACAGATACGCAGTATTTT. Translation: CASREESLLTDTQYF.

In this sample, this clonotype turned up a few times. This chain connects TRBV6-1 to TRBJ2-1; D possibly corresponds to TRBD2 (6 bases). CDR1 is MNHNS, CDR2 SASEGT, per germline. The CDR3 consists of 14 residues. For the CDR3, the DNA is TGTGTTTCGGCCGAGACTAGGGTTAGCAATGAGCAGTTCTTC. Amino acid sequence: CVSAETRVSNEQFF.

The rearrangement uses TRBV5-5 and TRBJ2-5, with D possibly matching TRBD2 (6 bases). The CDR3 length is 15 residues. Between the trimmed V and J ends, which lost 3 bases and 0 bases, there was a span of 12 bases. Per germline, CDR1 SGHKS and CDR2 YYEKEE (reference sequence). The CDR3 DNA sequence: TGTGCCAGCAGCTGGCGTGGGGGGTACCAAGAGACCCAGTACTTC. Amino acid sequence: CASSWRGGYQETQYF. The variable domain in full, completed from reference TRBV5-5 and TRBJ2-5, reads DAGVTQSPTHLIKTRGQQVTLRCSPISGHKSVSWYQQVLGQGPQFIFQYYEKEERGRGNFPDRFSARQFPNYSSELNVNALLLGDSALYLCASSWRGGYQETQYFGPGTRLLVL.

V gene TRBV5-1 combines with J gene TRBJ2-5; a possible D gene is TRBD1 (6 bases). Per the germline V gene, CDR1 is SGHRS and CDR2 is YFSETQ. This CDR3 region has 15 residues. Trimming cost V 2 bases and J 5 bases, with 16 bases left between them. The CDR3 DNA reads as TGCGCCAGCAGCTTTTACCAGGGGCAAAGGGAGACCCAGTACTTC. Amino acids: CASSFYQGQRETQYF. The full variable domain, in which reference TRBV5-1 and TRBJ2-5 provide the parts outside the CDR3, is KAGVTQTPRYLIKTRGQQVTLSCSPISGHRSVSWYQQTPGQGLQFLFEYFSETQRNKGNFPGRFSGRQFSNSRSEMNVSTLELGDSALYLCASSFYQGQRETQYFGPGTRLLVL.

In its sample, this clonotype was seen a few times. V is TRBV5-8 and J is TRBJ1-2; 9 bases are a match to TRBD1. The CDR3 spans 13 residues. Germline V CDR1 and CDR2: SGHTS, YDEGEE. The trim removed 7 bases at V and 9 bases at J, leaving 10 bases unmatched. The CDR3 nucleotides read TGTGCCAGCGGTATAACAGGGGGCGGACGCTACACCTTC. Protein sequence: CASGITGGGRYTF.

The chain recombines TRBV5-1 with TRBJ2-3, with a weak D call TRBD2 (6 bases). V lost 1 base to trimming and J lost 0 bases, with 12 bases between them. Germline V gives CDR1 SGHRS, CDR2 YFSETQ. CDR3 length equals 16 residues. The CDR3 loop reads CASSLPEGTSTDTQYF. Written as DNA, the CDR3 is TGCGCCAGCAGCTTGCCAGAGGGGACTAGCACAGATACGCAGTATTTT.

On this clonotype: At one boundary the junction diverges from the germline segment, which might be a read error. CDR3: CAGSRAGEAFF. CDR3 nucleotides: TGCGCCGGCAGCCGGGCGGGTGAAGCTTTCTTT. The genes are TRBV5-1 and TRBJ1-1; D not resolved. This CDR3 contains 11 residues. CDR1 and CDR2 from the germline V gene are SGHRS and YFSETQ. Filled out from reference TRBV5-1 and TRBJ1-1, the complete variable domain reads KAGVTQTPRYLIKTRGQQVTLSCSPISGHRSVSWYQQTPGQGLQFLFEYFSETQRNKGNFPGRFSGRQFSNSRSEMNVSTLELGDSALYLCAGSRAGEAFFGQGTRLTVV.

The chain employs TRBV6-6 and TRBJ2-2, with 8 bases lining up with TRBD1. CDR3 length equals 13 residues. CDR1 is MNHNY and CDR2 is SVGAGI in the germline V gene (reference sequence). Trimming cost V 5 bases and J 6 bases; bases outside gene matches: 2. CDR3 protein: CASSRQGSGELFF. For the CDR3, the DNA is TGTGCCAGCAGTCGACAGGGGTCCGGGGAGCTGTTTTTT.

This clonotype has only a few counts. The chain couples TRBV28 to TRBJ1-5; D gene unclear. The CDR3 runs 15 residues. Trimming left V 1 base short and J 0 bases short, with 7 bases between. Germline-derived CDR1 and CDR2 are MDHEN and SYDVKM. As DNA, the CDR3 is TGTGCCAGCAGTTTATATCTGGGTAGCAATCAGCCCCAGCATTTT. Protein product: CASSLYLGSNQPQHF.

The chain uses TRBV14 and TRBJ2-1; 7 bases align to TRBD2. The CDR3 contains 15 residues. The germline V gene encodes CDR1 SGHDN and CDR2 FVKESK. The V and J ends lost 1 base and 8 bases, in that order; junction bases with no gene match: 8. The CDR3 reads CASSQGTSYLDEQFF. CDR3 nucleotide sequence: TGTGCCAGCAGCCAAGGGACTAGTTATTTAGATGAGCAGTTCTTC.

In this sample, this clonotype turned up a few times. The V gene is TRBV2, the J gene TRBJ2-7; tentative D call: TRBD2 (5 bases). The CDR3 has 13 residues. The V and J ends lost 4 bases and 3 bases respectively, with 10 bases between them. CDR1 and CDR2 (germline): SNHLY, FYNNEI. The CDR3 DNA reads TGTGCCAGCAGTGTCGAGGGTAACTACGAGCAGTACTTC. Amino acids: CASSVEGNYEQYF.

The rearrangement uses TRBV20-1 and TRBJ2-1; 11 bases agree with TRBD2. The DNA matches TRBJ2-7 better at its end, which makes the J call doubtful. Germline V gene lookup returns CDR1 DFQATT and CDR2 SNEGSKA (reference sequence). The CDR3 sequence is 14 residues long. CDR3 protein: CSAPQTSGKGEQYF. For the CDR3, the DNA is TGCAGTGCTCCACAGACTAGCGGGAAAGGTGAGCAGTACTTC.

This clonotype was observed a single time. It may be a read error: a sequence one base away is much more abundant. The genes are TRBV10-3 and TRBJ2-4, with D perhaps TRBD2 (6 bases). The end of the DNA is better explained by TRBJ2-7, so the J call may be wrong. Germline V CDR1 and CDR2: ENHRY, SYGVKD. The CDR3 has 14 amino acids. In DNA, the CDR3 is TGTACCATCAGTGAGGAGGGGAGCTCCTACGAGCAGTACTTC. This codes for CTISEEGSSYEQYF.

This clonotype was seen at least ten times. The chain uses TRBV20-1 and TRBJ1-1, with D uncertain. Trimming took off 5 bases at V and 1 base at J, with 2 bases between the two ends. Germline CDR1 DFQATT, CDR2 SNEGSKA (reference sequence). The CDR3 is 10 amino acids. The CDR3 spells CSAGNTEAFF. DNA for the CDR3: TGCAGTGCTGGGAACACTGAAGCTTTCTTT.

The rearrangement uses TRBV12-2 and TRBJ2-1. TRBV12-2 is a pseudogene locus. CDR3 length: 16 residues. DNA for the CDR3: TGTGCAAGTCTCTTCTTCTTCCGGAGCTCCTACAATGAGCAGTTCTTC. Translation gives CASLFFFRSSYNEQFF.

This clonotype occurred a few times. One end of the junction fails to match germline, which may point to a read error. CDR3 amino acids: CASSLAGTSGTGELFF. The DNA of the CDR3 is TGTGCCAGCAGCTTAGCCGGGACTAGCGGGACCGGGGAGCTGTTTTTT. The chain has TRBV5-1 and TRBJ2-2; TRBD2 agrees at 12 bases. CDR3 size: 16 residues. Per the germline V gene, CDR1 is SGHRS and CDR2 is YFSETQ.